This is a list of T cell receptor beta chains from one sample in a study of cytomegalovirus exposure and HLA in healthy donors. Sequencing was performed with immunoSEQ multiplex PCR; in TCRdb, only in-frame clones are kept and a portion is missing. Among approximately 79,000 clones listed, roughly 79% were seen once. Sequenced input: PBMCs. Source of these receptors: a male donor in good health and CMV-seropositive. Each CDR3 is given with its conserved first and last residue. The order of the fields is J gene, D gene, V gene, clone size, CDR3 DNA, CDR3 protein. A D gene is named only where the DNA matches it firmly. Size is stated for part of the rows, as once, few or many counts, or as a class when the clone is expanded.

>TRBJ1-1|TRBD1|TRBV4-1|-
TGCGCCAGCAGCATCGTGGCCCCACGGGACAGAGGCTCCTTGAAAGCTTTCTTT
CASSIVAPRDRGSLKAFF
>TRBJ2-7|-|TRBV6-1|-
TGTGCCAGCAGTGATCGGGAATTCTCCTACGAGCAGTACTTC
CASSDREFSYEQYF
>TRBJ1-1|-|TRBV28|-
TGTGCCAGCAGTCAGGCCATGAACACTGAAGCTTTCTTT
CASSQAMNTEAFF
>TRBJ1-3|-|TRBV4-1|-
TGCGCCAGCAGCCAAGATCTAGCAATCTCCTCTGGAAACACCATATATTTT
CASSQDLAISSGNTIYF
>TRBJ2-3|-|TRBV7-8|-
TGTGCCAGCAGCCCCTCCGAGGTGGCAGATACGCAGTATTTT
CASSPSEVADTQYF
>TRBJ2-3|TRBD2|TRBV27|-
TGTGCCAGCAGTTTAGGTTTTAGCGGGAGGGATACGCAGTATTTT
CASSLGFSGRDTQYF
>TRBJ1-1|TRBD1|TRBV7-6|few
TGTGCCAGCAGCTTAACAGGGGGCGATGCTTTCTTT
CASSLTGGDAFF
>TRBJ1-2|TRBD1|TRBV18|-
TGTGCCAGCTCACCACCGGGGACAGGGGGCAACTATGGCTACACCTTC
CASSPPGTGGNYGYTF
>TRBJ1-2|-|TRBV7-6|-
TGTGCCAGCAGCTTAGGGACAGCTGCTAACTATGGCTACACCTTC
CASSLGTAANYGYTF
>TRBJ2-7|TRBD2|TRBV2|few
TGTGCCAGCAGTGGGCTGGGAGGGCCCTACGAGCAGTACTTC
CASSGLGGPYEQYF
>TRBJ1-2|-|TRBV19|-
TGTGCCAGTAGTATCTGGGGGCAGGGCTTGGACTATGGCTACACCTTC
CASSIWGQGLDYGYTF
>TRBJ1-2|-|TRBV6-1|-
TGTGCCAGCAGAGATGCTAGGGGCTATGGCTACACCTTC
CASRDARGYGYTF
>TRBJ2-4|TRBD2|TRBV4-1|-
TGCGCCAGCAGCCAAGATCAGACTAGCGGGCTAGCCAAAAACATTCAGTACTTC
CASSQDQTSGLAKNIQYF
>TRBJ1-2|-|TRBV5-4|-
TGTGCCAGCAGCTCTGACAGTTCCTATGGCTACACCTTC
CASSSDSSYGYTF
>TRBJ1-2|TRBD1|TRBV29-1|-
TGCAGCGTTCGACAGGGAGGAAGCTATGGCTACACCTTC
CSVRQGGSYGYTF
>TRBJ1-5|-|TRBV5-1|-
TGCGCCAGCAGCTCGAGGGCAGGGGATCAGCCCCAGCATTTT
CASSSRAGDQPQHF